The T cell receptor (beta chain) described here comes from a study of blood T cell repertoires in COVID-19. Study in general: T cells, B-cell-depleted T cells, or PBMCs provided the cDNA or gDNA that served as material.

Generated by immunoSEQ multiplex PCR, the TCRdb table keeps only in-frame clones and is missing some. This sample carries 400,000 to 450,000 clones, approximately 88% of them seen once, and the ten largest clones take around an eighth. While infection was still active, Seattle patients were enrolled and then followed longitudinally. Germline V lookup: CDR1 LNHDA, CDR2 SQIVND (reference sequence). CDR3 length: 19 amino acids. V was clipped by 0 bases and J by 0 bases; unmatched bases: 9. This rearrangement joins TRBV19 to TRBJ1-4; TRBD1 matches 8 bases. The specimen sequenced was peripheral blood. This sequence originates from a woman aged 50 to 65 with COVID-19, enrolled during active disease. CDR3 sequence reads: CASSIEAMIQGATNEKLFF. DNA of the CDR3: TGTGCCAGTAGTATAGAGGCTATGATACAGGGGGCAACTAATGAAAAACTGTTTTTT.